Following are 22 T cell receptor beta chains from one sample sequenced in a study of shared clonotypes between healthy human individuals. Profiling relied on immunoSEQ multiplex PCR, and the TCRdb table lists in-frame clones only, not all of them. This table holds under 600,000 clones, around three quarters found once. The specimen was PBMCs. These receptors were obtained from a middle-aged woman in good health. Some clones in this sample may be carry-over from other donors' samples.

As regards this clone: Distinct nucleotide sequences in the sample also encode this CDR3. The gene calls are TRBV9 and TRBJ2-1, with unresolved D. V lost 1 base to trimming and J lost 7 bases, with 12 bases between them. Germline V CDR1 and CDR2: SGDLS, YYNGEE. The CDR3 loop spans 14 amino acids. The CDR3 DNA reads TGTGCCAGCAGCGTATCTGGCAGCTGGAATGAGCAGTTCTTC. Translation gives CASSVSGSWNEQFF.

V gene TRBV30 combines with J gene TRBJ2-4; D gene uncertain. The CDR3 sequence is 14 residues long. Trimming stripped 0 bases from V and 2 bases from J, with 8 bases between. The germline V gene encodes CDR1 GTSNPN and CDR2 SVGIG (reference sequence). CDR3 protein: CAWSVKGSKNIQYF. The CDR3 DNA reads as TGTGCCTGGAGTGTTAAGGGTTCCAAAAACATTCAGTACTTC.

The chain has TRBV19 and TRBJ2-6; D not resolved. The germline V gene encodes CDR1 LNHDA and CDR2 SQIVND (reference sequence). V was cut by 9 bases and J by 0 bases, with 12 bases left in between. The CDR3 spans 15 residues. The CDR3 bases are TGTGCCAGCACGACAATTTACTCTGGGGCCAACGTCCTGACTTTC. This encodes CASTTIYSGANVLTF.

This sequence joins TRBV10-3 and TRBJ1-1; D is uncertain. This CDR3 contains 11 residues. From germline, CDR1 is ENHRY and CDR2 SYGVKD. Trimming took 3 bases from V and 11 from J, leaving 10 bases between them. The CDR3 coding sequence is TGTGCCATCAGTGATGGCAGTACGGCTTTCTTT. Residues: CAISDGSTAFF.

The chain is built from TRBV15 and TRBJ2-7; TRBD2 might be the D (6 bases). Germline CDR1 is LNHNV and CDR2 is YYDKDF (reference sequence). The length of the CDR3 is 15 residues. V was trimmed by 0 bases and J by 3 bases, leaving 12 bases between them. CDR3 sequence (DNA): TGTGCCACCAGCAGAGATCGCGGGACGGGCTACGAGCAGTACTTC. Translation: CATSRDRGTGYEQYF.

The CDR3 sequence is CASSRTRNLGGNTIYF. In DNA form, the CDR3 reads TGTGCCAGCAGTCGGACAAGAAATCTTGGGGGAAACACCATATATTTT. The V and J genes are TRBV28 and TRBJ1-3; a possible D gene is TRBD1 (5 bases). This CDR3 region has 16 residues. V lost 5 bases and J lost 4, with 18 bases in between. The germline V gene encodes CDR1 MDHEN and CDR2 SYDVKM.

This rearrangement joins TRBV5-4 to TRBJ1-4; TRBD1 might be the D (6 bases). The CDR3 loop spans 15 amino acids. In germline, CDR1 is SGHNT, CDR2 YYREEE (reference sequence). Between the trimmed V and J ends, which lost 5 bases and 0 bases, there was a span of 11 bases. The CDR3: CASSSGTPTNEKLFF. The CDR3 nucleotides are TGTGCCAGCAGTTCTGGGACACCAACTAATGAAAAACTGTTTTTT.

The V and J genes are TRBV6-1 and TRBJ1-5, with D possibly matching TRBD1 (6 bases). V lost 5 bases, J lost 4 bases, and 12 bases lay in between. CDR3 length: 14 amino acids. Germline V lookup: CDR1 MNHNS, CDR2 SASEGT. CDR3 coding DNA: TGTGCCAGCAGTTCGGGCAGGGGAAATCAGCCCCAGCATTTT. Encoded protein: CASSSGRGNQPQHF.

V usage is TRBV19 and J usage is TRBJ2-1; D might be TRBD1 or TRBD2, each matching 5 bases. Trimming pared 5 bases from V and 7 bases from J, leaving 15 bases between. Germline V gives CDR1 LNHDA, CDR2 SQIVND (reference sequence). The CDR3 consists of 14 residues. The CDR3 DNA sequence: TGTGCCAGTAGTTCACGGGGCCAGGCAAATGAGCAGTTCTTC. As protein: CASSSRGQANEQFF. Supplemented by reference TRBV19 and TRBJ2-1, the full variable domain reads DGGITQSPKYLFRKEGQNVTLSCEQNLNHDAMYWYRQDPGQGLRLIYYSQIVNDFQKGDIAEGYSVSREKKESFPLTVTSAQKNPTAFYLCASSSRGQANEQFFGPGTRLTVL.

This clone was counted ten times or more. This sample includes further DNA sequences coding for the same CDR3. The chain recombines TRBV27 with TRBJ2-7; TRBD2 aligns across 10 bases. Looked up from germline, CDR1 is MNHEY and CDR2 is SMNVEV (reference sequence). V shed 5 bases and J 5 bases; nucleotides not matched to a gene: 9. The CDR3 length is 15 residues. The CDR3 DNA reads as TGTGCCAGCAGTACCAAGCGGGAGGGCCCCCACGAGCAGTACTTC. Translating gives CASSTKREGPHEQYF.

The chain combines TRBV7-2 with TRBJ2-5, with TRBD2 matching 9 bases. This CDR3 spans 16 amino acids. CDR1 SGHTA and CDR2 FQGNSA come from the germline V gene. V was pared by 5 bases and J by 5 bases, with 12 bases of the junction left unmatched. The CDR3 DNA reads TGTGCCAGCAGCACTACGACTAGCGGAGGGGGGGAGACCCAGTACTTC. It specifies CASSTTTSGGGETQYF.

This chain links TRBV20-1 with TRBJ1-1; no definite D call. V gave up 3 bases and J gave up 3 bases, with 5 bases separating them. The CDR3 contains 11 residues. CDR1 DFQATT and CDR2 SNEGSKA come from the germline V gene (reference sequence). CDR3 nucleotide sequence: TGCAGTGCTAGGGTCGACACTGAAGCTTTCTTT. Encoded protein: CSARVDTEAFF.

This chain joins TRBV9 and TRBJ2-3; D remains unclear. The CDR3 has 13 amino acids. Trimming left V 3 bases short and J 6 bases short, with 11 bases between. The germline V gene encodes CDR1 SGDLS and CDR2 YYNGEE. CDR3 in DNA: TGTGCCAGCAGCGGGCCCTTAGATGATACGCAGTATTTT. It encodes CASSGPLDDTQYF. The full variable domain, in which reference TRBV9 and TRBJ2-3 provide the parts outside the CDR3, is DSGVTQTPKHLITATGQRVTLRCSPRSGDLSVYWYQQSLDQGLQFLIQYYNGEERAKGNILERFSAQQFPDLHSELNLSSLELGDSALYFCASSGPLDDTQYFGPGTRLTVL.

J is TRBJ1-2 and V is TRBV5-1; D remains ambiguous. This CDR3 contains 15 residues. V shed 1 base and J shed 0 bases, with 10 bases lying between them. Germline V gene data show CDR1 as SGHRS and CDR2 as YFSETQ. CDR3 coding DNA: TGCGCCAGCAGCTTGAGTACCCTTACTAACTATGGCTACACCTTC. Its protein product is CASSLSTLTNYGYTF.

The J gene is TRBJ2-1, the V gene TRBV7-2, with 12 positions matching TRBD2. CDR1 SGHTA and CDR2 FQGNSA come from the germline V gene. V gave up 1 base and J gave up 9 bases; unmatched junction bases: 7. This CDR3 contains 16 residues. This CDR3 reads CASSLGLAGVQGEQFF. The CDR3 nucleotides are TGTGCCAGCAGCTTAGGACTAGCGGGGGTACAGGGTGAGCAGTTCTTC.

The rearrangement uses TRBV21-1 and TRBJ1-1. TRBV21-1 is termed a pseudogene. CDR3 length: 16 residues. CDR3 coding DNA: TGTGCCAGCAGCAAAGTACGGGACCTCGGGAACACTGAAGCTTTCTTT. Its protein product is CASSKVRDLGNTEAFF.

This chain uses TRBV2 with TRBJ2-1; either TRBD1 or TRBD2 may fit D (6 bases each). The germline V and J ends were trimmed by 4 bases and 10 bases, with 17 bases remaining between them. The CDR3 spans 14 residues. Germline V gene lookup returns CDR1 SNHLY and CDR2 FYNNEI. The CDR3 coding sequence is TGTGCCAGCAGTGCACGGGGGCACGGGACCGAGCAGTTCTTC. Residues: CASSARGHGTEQFF.

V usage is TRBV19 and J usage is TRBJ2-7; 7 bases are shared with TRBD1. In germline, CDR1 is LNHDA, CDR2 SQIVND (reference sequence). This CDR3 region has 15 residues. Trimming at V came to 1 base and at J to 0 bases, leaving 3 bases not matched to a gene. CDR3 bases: TGTGCCAGTAGTATAGGAGACAGGGCCTCCTACGAGCAGTACTTC. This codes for CASSIGDRASYEQYF.

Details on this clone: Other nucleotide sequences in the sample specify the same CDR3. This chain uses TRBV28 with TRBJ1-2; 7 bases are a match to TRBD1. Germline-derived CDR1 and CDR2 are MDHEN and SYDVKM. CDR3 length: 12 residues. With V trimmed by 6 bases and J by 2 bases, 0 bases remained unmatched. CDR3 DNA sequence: TGTGCCAGCAGGACAGGGAACTATGGCTACACCTTC. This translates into CASRTGNYGYTF.

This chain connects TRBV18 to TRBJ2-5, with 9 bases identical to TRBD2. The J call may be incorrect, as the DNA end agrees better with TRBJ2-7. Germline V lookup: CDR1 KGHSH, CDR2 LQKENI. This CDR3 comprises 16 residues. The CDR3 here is CASSPSGAGGAYEQYF. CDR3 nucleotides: TGTGCCAGCTCACCGAGTGGAGCGGGAGGTGCCTACGAGCAGTACTTC.

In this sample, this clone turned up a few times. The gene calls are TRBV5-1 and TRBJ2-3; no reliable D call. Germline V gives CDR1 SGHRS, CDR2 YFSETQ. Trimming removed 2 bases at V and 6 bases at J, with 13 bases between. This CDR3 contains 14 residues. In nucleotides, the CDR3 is TGCGCCAGCAGCTTTACCCCCTCTACGGATACGCAGTATTTT. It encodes CASSFTPSTDTQYF.

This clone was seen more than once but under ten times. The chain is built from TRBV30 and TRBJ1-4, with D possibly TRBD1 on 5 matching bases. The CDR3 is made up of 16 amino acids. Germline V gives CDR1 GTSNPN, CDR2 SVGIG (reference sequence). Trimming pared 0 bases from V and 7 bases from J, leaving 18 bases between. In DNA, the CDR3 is TGTGCCTGGAGTGTTGGAAGTGTGGGGCGAGGTGAAAAACTGTTTTTT. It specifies CAWSVGSVGRGEKLFF.